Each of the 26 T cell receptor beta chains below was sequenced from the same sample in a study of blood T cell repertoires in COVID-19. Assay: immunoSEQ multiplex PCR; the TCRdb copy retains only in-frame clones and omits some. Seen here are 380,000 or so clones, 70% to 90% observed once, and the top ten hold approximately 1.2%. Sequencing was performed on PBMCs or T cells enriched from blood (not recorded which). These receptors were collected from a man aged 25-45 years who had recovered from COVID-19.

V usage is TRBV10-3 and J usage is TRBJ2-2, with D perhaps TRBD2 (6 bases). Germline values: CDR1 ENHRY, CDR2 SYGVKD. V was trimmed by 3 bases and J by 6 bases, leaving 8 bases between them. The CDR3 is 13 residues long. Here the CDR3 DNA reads TGTGCCATCAGTGATGGAGGGGCCGGGGAGCTGTTTTTT. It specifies CAISDGGAGELFF.

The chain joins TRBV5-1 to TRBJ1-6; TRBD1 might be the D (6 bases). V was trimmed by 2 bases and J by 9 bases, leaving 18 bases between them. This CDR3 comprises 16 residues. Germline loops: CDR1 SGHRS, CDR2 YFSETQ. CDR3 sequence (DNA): TGCGCCAGCAGCTTCGTTGGAGACAGGAAGGGTTCACCCCTCCACTTT. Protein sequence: CASSFVGDRKGSPLHF.

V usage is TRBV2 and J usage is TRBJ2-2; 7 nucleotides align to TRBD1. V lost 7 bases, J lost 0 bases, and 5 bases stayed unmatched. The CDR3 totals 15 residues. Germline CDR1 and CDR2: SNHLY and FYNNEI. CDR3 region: CASTRTGSNTGELFF. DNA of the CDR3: TGTGCCAGCACACGGACAGGATCGAACACCGGGGAGCTGTTTTTT.

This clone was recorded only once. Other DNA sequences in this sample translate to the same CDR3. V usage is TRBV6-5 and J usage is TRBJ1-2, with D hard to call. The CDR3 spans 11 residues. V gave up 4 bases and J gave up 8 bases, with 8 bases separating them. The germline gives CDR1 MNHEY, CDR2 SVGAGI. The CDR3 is CASSSGSGYTF. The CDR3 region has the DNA TGTGCCAGCAGTTCTGGTAGCGGCTACACCTTC.

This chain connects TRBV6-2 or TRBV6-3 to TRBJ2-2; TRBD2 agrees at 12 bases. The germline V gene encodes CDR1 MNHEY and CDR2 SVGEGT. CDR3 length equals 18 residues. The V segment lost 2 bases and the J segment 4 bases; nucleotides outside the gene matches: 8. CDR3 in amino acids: CASSYRRSLAGGTGELFF. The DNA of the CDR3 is TGTGCCAGCAGTTACCGAAGATCACTAGCGGGGGGCACCGGGGAGCTGTTTTTT.

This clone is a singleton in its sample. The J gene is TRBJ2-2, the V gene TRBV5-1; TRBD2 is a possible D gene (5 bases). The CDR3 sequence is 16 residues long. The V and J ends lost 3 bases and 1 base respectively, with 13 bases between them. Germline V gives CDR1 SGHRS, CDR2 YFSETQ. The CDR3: CASSSRAELNTGELFF. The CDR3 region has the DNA TGCGCCAGCAGCTCGCGGGCGGAGCTGAACACCGGGGAGCTGTTTTTT. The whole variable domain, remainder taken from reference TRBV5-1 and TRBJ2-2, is KAGVTQTPRYLIKTRGQQVTLSCSPISGHRSVSWYQQTPGQGLQFLFEYFSETQRNKGNFPGRFSGRQFSNSRSEMNVSTLELGDSALYLCASSSRAELNTGELFFGEGSRLTVL.

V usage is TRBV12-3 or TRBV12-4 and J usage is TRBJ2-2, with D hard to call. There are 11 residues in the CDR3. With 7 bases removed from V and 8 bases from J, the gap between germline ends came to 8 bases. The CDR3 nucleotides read TGTGCCAGCACCCGCGGAGGGGAGCTGTTTTTT. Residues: CASTRGGELFF.

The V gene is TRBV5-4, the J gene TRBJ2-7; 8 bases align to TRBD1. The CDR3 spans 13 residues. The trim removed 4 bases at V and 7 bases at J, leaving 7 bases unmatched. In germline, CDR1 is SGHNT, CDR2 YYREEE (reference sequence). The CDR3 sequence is CASSVDRGGEQYF. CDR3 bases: TGTGCCAGCAGCGTAGACAGGGGTGGGGAGCAGTACTTC.

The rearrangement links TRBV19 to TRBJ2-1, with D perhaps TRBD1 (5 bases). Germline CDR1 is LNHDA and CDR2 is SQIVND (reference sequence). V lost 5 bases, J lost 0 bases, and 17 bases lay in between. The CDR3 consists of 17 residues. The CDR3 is CASSAPGRTSSYNEQFF. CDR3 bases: TGTGCCAGTAGTGCGCCCGGTCGGACAAGCTCCTACAATGAGCAGTTCTTC.

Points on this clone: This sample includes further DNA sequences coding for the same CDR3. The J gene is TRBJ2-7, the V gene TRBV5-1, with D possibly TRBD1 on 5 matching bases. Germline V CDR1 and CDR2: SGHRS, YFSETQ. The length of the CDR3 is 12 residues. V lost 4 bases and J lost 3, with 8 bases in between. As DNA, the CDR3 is TGCGCCAGCAGCCAAGACAGCTACGAGCAGTACTTC. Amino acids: CASSQDSYEQYF.

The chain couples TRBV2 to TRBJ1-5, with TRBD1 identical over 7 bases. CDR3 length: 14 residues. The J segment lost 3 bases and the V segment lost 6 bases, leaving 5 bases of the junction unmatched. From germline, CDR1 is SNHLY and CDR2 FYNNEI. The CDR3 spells CASRGGQPNQPQHF. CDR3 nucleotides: TGTGCCAGCAGGGGGGGACAGCCCAATCAGCCCCAGCATTTT.

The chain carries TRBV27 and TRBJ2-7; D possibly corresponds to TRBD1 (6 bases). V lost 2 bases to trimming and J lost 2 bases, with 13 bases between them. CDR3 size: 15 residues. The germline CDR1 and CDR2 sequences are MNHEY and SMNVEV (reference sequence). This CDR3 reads CASSLGWTETYEQYF. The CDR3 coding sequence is TGTGCCAGCAGTTTAGGCTGGACAGAAACCTACGAGCAGTACTTC.

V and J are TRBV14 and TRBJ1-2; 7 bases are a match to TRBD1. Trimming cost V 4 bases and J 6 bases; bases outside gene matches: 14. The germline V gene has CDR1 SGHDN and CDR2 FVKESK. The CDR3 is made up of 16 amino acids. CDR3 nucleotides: TGTGCCAGCAGCCTAACCAGACAGGGTAAGGCAGATGGCTACACCTTC. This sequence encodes CASSLTRQGKADGYTF.

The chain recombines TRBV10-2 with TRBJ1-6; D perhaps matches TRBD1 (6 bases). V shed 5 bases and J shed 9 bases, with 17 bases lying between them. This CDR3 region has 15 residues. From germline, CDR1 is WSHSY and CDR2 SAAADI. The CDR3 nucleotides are TGCGCCAGCAGTCCCGGCTTAGGGGGATTTTCACCCCTCCACTTT. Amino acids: CASSPGLGGFSPLHF.

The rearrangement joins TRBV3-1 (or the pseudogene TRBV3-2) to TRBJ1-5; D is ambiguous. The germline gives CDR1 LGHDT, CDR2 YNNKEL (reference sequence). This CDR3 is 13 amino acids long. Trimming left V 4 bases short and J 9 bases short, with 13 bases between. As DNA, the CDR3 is TGTGCCAGCAGCCTAAAGGGAGTTACGCCCCAGCATTTT. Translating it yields CASSLKGVTPQHF.

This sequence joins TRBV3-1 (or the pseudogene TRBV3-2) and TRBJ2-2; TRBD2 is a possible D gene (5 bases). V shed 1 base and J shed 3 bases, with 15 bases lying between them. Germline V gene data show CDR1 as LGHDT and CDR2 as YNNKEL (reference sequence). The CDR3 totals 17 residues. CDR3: CASSQAFSWTDTGELFF. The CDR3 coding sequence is TGTGCCAGCAGCCAAGCTTTCTCTTGGACTGACACCGGGGAGCTGTTTTTT.

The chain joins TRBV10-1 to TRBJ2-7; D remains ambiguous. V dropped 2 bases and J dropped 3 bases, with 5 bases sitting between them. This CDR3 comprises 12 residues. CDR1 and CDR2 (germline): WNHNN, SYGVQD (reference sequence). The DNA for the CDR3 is TGCGCCAGCAGTGAGAAGCACTACGAGCAGTACTTC. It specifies CASSEKHYEQYF.

The CDR3, as DNA: TGCGCCAGCAGCCAACCTCGGGACAGGGATTCTTATGGCTACACCTTC. Amino acids: CASSQPRDRDSYGYTF. J is TRBJ1-2 and V is TRBV4-1; TRBD1 aligns across 9 bases. The V and J ends lost 2 bases and 5 bases, in that order; junction bases with no gene match: 9. The germline V gene encodes CDR1 MGHRA and CDR2 YSYEKL. The CDR3 is made up of 16 amino acids.

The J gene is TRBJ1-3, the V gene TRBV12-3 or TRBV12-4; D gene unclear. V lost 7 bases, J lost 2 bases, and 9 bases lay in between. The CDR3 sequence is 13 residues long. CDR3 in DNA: TGTGCCAGCACCCCCAGCGCTGGAAACACCATATATTTT. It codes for CASTPSAGNTIYF.

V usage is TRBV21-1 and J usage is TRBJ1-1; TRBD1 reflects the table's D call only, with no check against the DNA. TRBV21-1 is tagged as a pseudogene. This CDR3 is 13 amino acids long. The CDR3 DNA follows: TGTGCCAGCAGGATTACAGGGATCACTGAAGCTTTCTTT. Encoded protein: CASRITGITEAFF.

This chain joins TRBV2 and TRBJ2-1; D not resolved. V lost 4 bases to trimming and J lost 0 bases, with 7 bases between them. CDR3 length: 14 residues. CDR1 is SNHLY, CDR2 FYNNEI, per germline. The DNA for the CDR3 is TGTGCCAGCAGTGGGCGCGGCTCCTACAATGAGCAGTTCTTC. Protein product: CASSGRGSYNEQFF.

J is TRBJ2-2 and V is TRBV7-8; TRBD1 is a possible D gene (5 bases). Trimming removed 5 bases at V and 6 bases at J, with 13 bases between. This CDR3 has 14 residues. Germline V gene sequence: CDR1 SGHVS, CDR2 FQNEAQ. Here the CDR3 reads CASSQTTGAGELFF. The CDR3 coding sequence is TGTGCCAGCAGCCAAACTACAGGAGCCGGGGAGCTGTTTTTT.

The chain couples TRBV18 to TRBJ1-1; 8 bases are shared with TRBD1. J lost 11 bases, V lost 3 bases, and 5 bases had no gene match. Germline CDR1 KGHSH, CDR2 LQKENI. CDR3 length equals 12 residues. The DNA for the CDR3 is TGTGCCAGCTCACCTCAGGACAGGGAGGCTTTCTTT. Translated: CASSPQDREAFF.

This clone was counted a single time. CDR3 amino acids: CASSPPRGQETQYF. The DNA of the CDR3 is TGTGCCAGCAGCCCCCCCCGAGGTCAAGAGACCCAGTACTTC. The V gene is TRBV6-5, the J gene TRBJ2-5; no clear D. The germline gives CDR1 MNHEY, CDR2 SVGAGI. There are 14 residues in the CDR3. The V end lost 6 bases, the J end lost 2 bases, and 13 bases lay between the germline ends.

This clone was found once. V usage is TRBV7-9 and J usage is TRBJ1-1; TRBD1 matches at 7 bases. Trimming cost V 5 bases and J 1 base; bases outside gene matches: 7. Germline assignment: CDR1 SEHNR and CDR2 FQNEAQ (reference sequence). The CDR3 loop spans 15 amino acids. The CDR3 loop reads CASSDRAVGNTEAFF. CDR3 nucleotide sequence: TGTGCCAGCAGCGACAGGGCCGTCGGGAACACTGAAGCTTTCTTT.

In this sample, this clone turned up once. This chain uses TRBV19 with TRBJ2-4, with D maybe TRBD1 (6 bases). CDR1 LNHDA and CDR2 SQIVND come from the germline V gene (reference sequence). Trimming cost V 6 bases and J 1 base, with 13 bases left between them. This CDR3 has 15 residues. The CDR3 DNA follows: TGTGCCAGTAGAACTACAGGGAAGGCCAAAAACATTCAGTACTTC. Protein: CASRTTGKAKNIQYF.